This is a list of T cell receptor beta chains from one sample in a study of siplizumab effects on memory and regulatory T cells. Profiling relied on immunoSEQ multiplex PCR, and the TCRdb table lists in-frame clones only, not all of them. The data contain 95,000 to 130,000 clones, approximately 94% of them seen just once; the ten biggest clones take up roughly 1.5%. Sequencing input: non-Treg CD4+ T cells sorted from blood. The source is a human donor in good health. CDR3s include the opening cysteine and the closing phenylalanine or tryptophan. The D gene is left open where the match is weak. Clone size is stated in some rows and not others, as once, few, many or a class when expanded.

clone size	V gene	D gene	J gene	CDR3 DNA	CDR3 protein
-	TRBV29-1	-	TRBJ2-3	TGCAGCGTGGACCCGACAGGTGGGGCAGATACGCAGTATTTT	CSVDPTGGADTQYF
once	TRBV7-8	TRBD2	TRBJ2-5	TGTGCCAGCAGCTTTGGCGGGAGTGAGACCCAGTACTTC	CASSFGGSETQYF
-	TRBV19	TRBD1	TRBJ2-7	TGTGCCAGTACCCCATGGGGACAGGGAGGAGAGCAGTACTTC	CASTPWGQGGEQYF
once	TRBV4-1	-	TRBJ1-2	TGCGCCAGCAGCCATCGACAGGAGGGGTCTAGGGGCTACACCTTC	CASSHRQEGSRGYTF
-	TRBV2	-	TRBJ2-2	TGTGCCAGCAGTATGGCGGGCCGGGACACCGGGGAGCTGTTTTTT	CASSMAGRDTGELFF
-	TRBV7-3	TRBD1	TRBJ1-2	TGTGCCAGCAGCTCGGAGGACAGGCCCTATGGCTACACCTTC	CASSSEDRPYGYTF
-	TRBV7-2	TRBD2	TRBJ2-2	TGTGCCAGCAGCACCCGGACTAGCAGGCTGTTTTTT	CASSTRTSRLFF
-	TRBV19	-	TRBJ2-1	TGTGCCAGTAGTATTCCGGACAACAATGAGCAGTTCTTC	CASSIPDNNEQFF
-	TRBV9	-	TRBJ1-1	TGTGCCAGCAGCGTCCACTTATTCACTGAAGCTTTCTTT	CASSVHLFTEAFF
-	TRBV18	-	TRBJ1-2	TGTGCCAGCTCACCCAGCGGGCCTCGTGTCTTCTATGGCTACACCTTC	CASSPSGPRVFYGYTF
-	TRBV7-6	TRBD1	TRBJ1-2	TGTGCCAGCAGCTCGGAGACAGGGGGATATGGCTACACCTTC	CASSSETGGYGYTF
-	TRBV4-1	-	TRBJ1-5	TGCGCCAGCAGCCAAGATGGCGCGTGGAATCAGCCCCAGCATTTT	CASSQDGAWNQPQHF
-	TRBV7-9	TRBD2	TRBJ2-5	TGTGCCAGCGGGAGTAGCGGGCAAGAGACCCAGTACTTC	CASGSSGQETQYF
-	TRBV29-1	-	TRBJ1-5	TGCAGCGTTGCCAGGGGATTAAATCAGCCCCAGCATTTT	CSVARGLNQPQHF
-	TRBV23-1	-	TRBJ2-1	TGCGCCAGCAGTCAAATTATGAGGGGGGATGGTAATGAGCAGTTCTTC	CASSQIMRGDGNEQFF
-	TRBV6-5	-	TRBJ2-7	TGTGCCAGCAGCGGAGGATACGAGCAGTACTTC	CASSGGYEQYF
once	TRBV6-5	-	TRBJ1-2	TGTGCCAGCAGTTACTCGAAACCGGGAACGGGCGGCTACACCTTC	CASSYSKPGTGGYTF
-	TRBV6-6	TRBD1	TRBJ2-5	TGTGCCAGCGCACGACAGGGGGGGTACCAAGAGACCCAGTACTTC	CASARQGGYQETQYF
few	TRBV19	-	TRBJ1-5	TGTGCCAGTAGTACCCTTGGGGGCAATCAGCCCCAGCATTTT	CASSTLGGNQPQHF
-	TRBV27	-	TRBJ2-3	TGTGCCAGCAGTTTATGGGGAGTAGTTGGCACAGATACGCAGTATTTT	CASSLWGVVGTDTQYF
-	TRBV5-1	TRBD1	TRBJ2-7	TGCGCCAGCAGCTTGCTTGGGGACAGGGGCGAGCAGTACTTC	CASSLLGDRGEQYF
once	TRBV20-1	-	TRBJ2-5	TGCAGTGCTAGGTGGGGAGAGACCCAGTACTTC	CSARWGETQYF